This entry features one T cell receptor (beta chain) sequence. What antigen it recognizes has not been identified. Per-base qualities were not stored, and no clone one base away is much larger. TCRbeta CDR3 regions were amplified from genomic DNA by means of the immunoSEQ Assay, a bias-controlled multiplex PCR. Concerning the study's data processing: Nucleated cell counts per sample were estimated from amplification of reference gene primers within the assay. Sequence reads were collapsed and filtered to measure the absolute abundance of every unique TCRbeta CDR3 rearrangement. For each sample, productive Simpson clonality was calculated as the square root of Simpson's diversity index over productive rearrangements. Held by TCRdb, this immuneACCESS table contains in-frame sequences only and omits some clones. Under half of the omission traces to an unresolved V gene where checked; the cause of the rest is unknown. From that table come the V and J calls and clone size; the DNA was used to work out D and trimming. The sample contains more than 100,000 clones, 80% to 90% of them found a single time. The ten largest account for 3.5% to 4% of the sample.

CDR1 SGDLS and CDR2 YYNGEE are derived from the germline V gene. Trimming costs V 0 bases and J 2 bases, and their ends lie 9 bases apart. The CDR3 covers 15 residues, taking in both the cysteine and the phenylalanine. CDR3 DNA only is kept here, 45 bases in frame from base 1. Whole blood was collected in K2EDTA tubes by collaborating institutions according to the institutions' own protocols. For TCRbeta analysis, collaborator samples were shipped as frozen whole blood, as isolated PBMCs, or as DNA extracted from either sample type. This record comes from a study of blood T cell repertoires in COVID-19 (dated by TCRdb to between 2020 and 2021). Some background on the complete study: The collaborator samples originated in the United States, Italy and Spain and spanned the acute and convalescent phases of COVID-19. A freely available public database, intended as a resource for researchers studying the immune response to SARS-CoV-2, is where the repertoires were released. The sample metadata nearly always contained a de-identified subject ID, COVID-19 status, age in years and sex. The material from the prospective study consisted of cDNA or gDNA derived from T cells, B-cell-depleted T cells, or PBMCs. HLA class I and class II types, where available, came from metadata supplied by the sample provider rather than from assay-based typing. Subjects who had been exposed to COVID-19, were actively infected with it, or had recovered from it provided the deeply sampled blood TCRbeta repertoires that made up the dataset. The samples were drawn from the first 160 participants of the ongoing ImmuneRACE study and from about 1,200 subjects provided by 6 global collaborators. Study-level results and caveats: How much clinical and demographic metadata was included differed by source and by participant, and the metadata was provided uncurated.

This chain joins TRBV9 to TRBJ1-5; the D gene cannot be resolved reliably. The sequence derives from a woman aged 60-75 years with acute or convalescent COVID-19. Input material: peripheral blood. The CDR3 sequence is CASSVDGRGNQPQHF. The nucleotide sequence is TGTGCCAGCAGCGTAGACGGGAGGGGCAATCAGCCCCAGCATTTT.